This T cell receptor beta chain was observed in a study of beta chain features in type 1 diabetes (dated by TCRdb to between 2017 and 2018). For context, the study as a whole: No differences in mean age, gender distribution, total cell number or subset yield were found between patients and healthy donors. A total of roughly 99,000,000 sorted cells were examined across all samples, and the number of cells per subset was strongly correlated with RNA yield. Regulatory and stem cell-like memory subsets were obtained from only 8 patients and roughly 8 healthy donors, while naive and central memory subsets were obtained from all 30 or so donors. In the study, TCRB repertoires of sorted circulating CD4+ T cell subsets from recently diagnosed type 1 diabetes patients were compared with those of matched healthy donors. The study at large found these results: Naive, central memory and regulatory TCRB repertoires appeared to be more similar among patients than among healthy donors. Only small numbers of individuals were included in the HLA sub-analyses, which left unresolved whether HLA type had any influence on TCRB rearrangement. Because cDNA rather than genomic DNA was sequenced, highly expressing activated cells could have been over-represented, although no difference in activation and CD3 levels was found between groups. Type 1 diabetes patients showed a moderate but significant shortening of TCRB CDR3 length in all four CD4+ subsets. Fewer insertions and more nucleotide deletions at VDJ recombination sites were observed in patients with type 1 diabetes, implying thymic rearrangement abnormalities. PCR may preferentially amplify shorter templates, but because patient and control samples were amplified and corrected together, any resulting skew would affect both groups equally.

This clone showed up many times. Its antigen is not yet known. There are no base qualities to consult, and no much larger clone falls within one base. V is reduced by 6 bases and J by 2 bases, leaving a spacing of 11 bases between them. CDR1 and CDR2, looked up from the germline V gene, are SQVTM and ANQGSEA. The CDR3 starts with the cysteine, ends with the phenylalanine, and has 12 residues. The DNA shown is the 36-base CDR3, in frame from base 1. The entire isolated RNA was reverse transcribed using the High Capacity cDNA Reverse Transcription Kit, and thus expressed TCRB transcripts were sequenced. Deep immunoSEQ sequencing was applied to naive, central memory and regulatory T cell samples, giving an average of roughly 3.5 million total reads per sample. Sorted cells were lysed in RLT buffer, and RNA was extracted using DNase-treated RNeasy Micro or Mini kits according to cell number. To prevent cross-contamination, each cell subset was processed individually, whereas patient and healthy donor samples were processed jointly. The immunoSEQ multiplex PCR was used to amplify TCRB sequences from cDNA, yielding 87-bp fragments that span the CDR3 region. Sequencing of the amplicons was done on the Illumina HiSeq platform. Per the source publication's procedure: Synthetic template baselines were used to correct PCR bias computationally, reads within Hamming distance 2 were collapsed, and singletons that could not be merged were discarded. Reads were aligned against IMGT so that V, D and J genes, CDR3 length and insertions or deletions at six rearrangement sites could be assigned. Clonotype counts were normalized to sorted cell number within each subset before computing true diversity and Gini coefficients with the tcR R package. The overlap coefficient, calculated on TCRB nucleotide sequences, was used to quantify repertoire sharing. Out-of-frame TCRB sequences from naive cells were analyzed to stand in for the pre-selection repertoire. As stored in TCRdb, this immuneACCESS dataset retains in-frame rearrangements with V and J assigned. A fraction of the clones does not appear; measured against another copy, unresolved V genes explain less than half of the discrepancy, and the remainder lacks a known reason. The V and J calls and clone size were taken over from that table, and D and trimming were inferred from the DNA. For this sample the table gives about 270,000 clones, of which 14% were detected only once. The ten largest make up 0.015% to 0.02% of the sample.

Each donor gave one peripheral blood draw, approximately 100 mL on average, collected into heparinised tubes. A BD FACSAria II and a panel including CD45RO, CCR7, CD25, CD127, CD95 and CD27 were used to sort naive, central memory, regulatory and stem cell-like memory CD4+ T cells. A purity above 98% was achieved for all sorted populations. PBMCs were isolated immediately by Lymphoprep density gradient centrifugation and stained directly without culture. Samples were stained and sorted in pairs, with one healthy donor and one patient per experiment, so that batch effects were minimized. The chain is made from TRBV29-1 and TRBJ2-7; matching of 6 bases hints at TRBD1 as the D gene. This TCR derives from a man younger than 45 with type 1 diabetes. The specimen was naive CD4+ T cells from blood. The cell subset or site label corresponds to: true naive CD4+ T cells. At the DNA level, the sequence is TGCAGCGTCCGGACAGATACCTACGAGCAGTACTTC. Translated, it gives CSVRTDTYEQYF.